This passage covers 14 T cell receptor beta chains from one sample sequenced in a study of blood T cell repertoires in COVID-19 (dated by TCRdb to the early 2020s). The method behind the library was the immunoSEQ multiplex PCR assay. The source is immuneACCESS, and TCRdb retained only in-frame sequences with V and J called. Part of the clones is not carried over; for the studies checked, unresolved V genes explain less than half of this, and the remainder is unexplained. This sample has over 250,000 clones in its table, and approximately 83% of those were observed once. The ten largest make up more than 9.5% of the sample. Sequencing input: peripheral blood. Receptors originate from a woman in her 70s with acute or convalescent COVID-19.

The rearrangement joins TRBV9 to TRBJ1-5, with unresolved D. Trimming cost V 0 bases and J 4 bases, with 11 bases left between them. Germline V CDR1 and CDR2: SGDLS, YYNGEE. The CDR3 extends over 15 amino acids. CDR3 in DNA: TGTGCCAGCAGCGTAGGTAGATCTTCGAATCAGCCCCAGCATTTT. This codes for CASSVGRSSNQPQHF.

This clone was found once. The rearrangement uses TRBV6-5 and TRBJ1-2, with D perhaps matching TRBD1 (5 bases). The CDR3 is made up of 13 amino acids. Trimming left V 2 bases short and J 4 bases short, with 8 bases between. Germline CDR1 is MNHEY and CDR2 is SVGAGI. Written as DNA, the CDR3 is TGTGCCAGCAGTTACGACAGCCGCTATGGCTACACCTTC. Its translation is CASSYDSRYGYTF.

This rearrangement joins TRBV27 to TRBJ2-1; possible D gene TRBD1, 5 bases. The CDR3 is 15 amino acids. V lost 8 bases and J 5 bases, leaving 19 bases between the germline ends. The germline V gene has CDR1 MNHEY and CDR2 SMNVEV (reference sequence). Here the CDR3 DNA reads TGTGCCAGCTCCTTAGGGCCCTCAGGGAACAATGAGCAGTTCTTC. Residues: CASSLGPSGNNEQFF.

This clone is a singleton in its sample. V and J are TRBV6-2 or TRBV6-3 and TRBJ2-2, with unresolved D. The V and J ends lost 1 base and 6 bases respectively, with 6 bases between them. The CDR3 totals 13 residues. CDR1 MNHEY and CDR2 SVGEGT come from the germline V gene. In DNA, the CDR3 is TGTGCCAGCAGTTACTATAGCTCCGGGGAGCTGTTTTTT. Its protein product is CASSYYSSGELFF.

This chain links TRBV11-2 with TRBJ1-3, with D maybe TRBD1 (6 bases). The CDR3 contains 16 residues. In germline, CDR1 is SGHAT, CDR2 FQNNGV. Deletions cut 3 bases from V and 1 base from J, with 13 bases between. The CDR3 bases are TGTGCCAGCAGCTTCGGACAGTCCTCTTCTGGAAACACCATATATTTT. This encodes CASSFGQSSSGNTIYF.

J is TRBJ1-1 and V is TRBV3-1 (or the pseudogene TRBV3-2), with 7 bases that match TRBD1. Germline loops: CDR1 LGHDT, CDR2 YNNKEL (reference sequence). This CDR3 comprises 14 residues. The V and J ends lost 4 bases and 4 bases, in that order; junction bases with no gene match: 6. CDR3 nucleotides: TGTGCCAGCAGCCTTTTCGGACAGGCCACTGAAGCTTTCTTT. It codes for CASSLFGQATEAFF.

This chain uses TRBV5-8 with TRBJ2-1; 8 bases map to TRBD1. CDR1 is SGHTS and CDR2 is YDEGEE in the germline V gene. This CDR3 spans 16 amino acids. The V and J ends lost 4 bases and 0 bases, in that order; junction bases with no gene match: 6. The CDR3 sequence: CASSTRTGRSYNEQFF. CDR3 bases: TGTGCCAGCAGCACGCGGACAGGGCGCTCCTACAATGAGCAGTTCTTC. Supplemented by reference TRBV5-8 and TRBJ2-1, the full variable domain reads EAGVTQSPTHLIKTRGQQATLRCSPISGHTSVYWYQQALGLGLQFLLWYDEGEERNRGNFPPRFSGRQFPNYSSELNVNALELEDSALYLCASSTRTGRSYNEQFFGPGTRLTVL.

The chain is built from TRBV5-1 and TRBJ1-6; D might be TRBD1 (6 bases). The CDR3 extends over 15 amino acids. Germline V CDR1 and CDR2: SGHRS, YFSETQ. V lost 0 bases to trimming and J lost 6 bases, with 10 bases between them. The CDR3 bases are TGCGCCAGCAGCTTGGGGACAGCAGCTAATTCACCCCTCCACTTT. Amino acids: CASSLGTAANSPLHF. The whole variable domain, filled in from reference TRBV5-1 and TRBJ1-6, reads KAGVTQTPRYLIKTRGQQVTLSCSPISGHRSVSWYQQTPGQGLQFLFEYFSETQRNKGNFPGRFSGRQFSNSRSEMNVSTLELGDSALYLCASSLGTAANSPLHFGNGTRLTVT.

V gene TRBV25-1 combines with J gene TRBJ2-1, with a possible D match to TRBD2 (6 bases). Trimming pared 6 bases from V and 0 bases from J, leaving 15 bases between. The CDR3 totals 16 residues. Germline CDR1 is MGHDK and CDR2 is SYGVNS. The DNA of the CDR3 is TGTGCCAGCAGCTTCGTGGGGGGTTCCTCCTACAATGAGCAGTTCTTC. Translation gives CASSFVGGSSYNEQFF.

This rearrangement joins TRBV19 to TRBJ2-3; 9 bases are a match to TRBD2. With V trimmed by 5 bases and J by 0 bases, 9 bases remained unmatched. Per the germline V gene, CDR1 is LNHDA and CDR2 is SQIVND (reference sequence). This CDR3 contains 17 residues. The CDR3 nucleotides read TGTGCCAGTAGTCCCCAGACTAGCGGAGCTAGCACAGATACGCAGTATTTT. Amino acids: CASSPQTSGASTDTQYF.

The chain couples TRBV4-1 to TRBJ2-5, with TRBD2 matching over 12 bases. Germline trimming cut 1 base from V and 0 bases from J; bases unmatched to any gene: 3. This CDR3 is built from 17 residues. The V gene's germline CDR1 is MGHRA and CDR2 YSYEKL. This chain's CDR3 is CASSQGTSGGYQETQYF. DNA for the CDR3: TGCGCCAGCAGCCAAGGAACTAGCGGGGGGTACCAAGAGACCCAGTACTTC.

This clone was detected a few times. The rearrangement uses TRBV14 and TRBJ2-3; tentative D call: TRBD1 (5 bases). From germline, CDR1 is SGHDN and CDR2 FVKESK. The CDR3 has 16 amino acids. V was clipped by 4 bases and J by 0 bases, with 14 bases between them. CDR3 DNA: TGTGCCAGCAGCCTCCTGGGGCTCTCAAGCACAGATACGCAGTATTTT. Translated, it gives CASSLLGLSSTDTQYF.

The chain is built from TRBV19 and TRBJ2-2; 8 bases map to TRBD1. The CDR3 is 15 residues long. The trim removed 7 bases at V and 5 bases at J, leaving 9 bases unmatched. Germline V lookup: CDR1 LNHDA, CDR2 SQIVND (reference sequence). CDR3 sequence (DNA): TGTGCCAGTACTCCGGGACAGGAGTTAACCGGGGAGCTGTTTTTT. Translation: CASTPGQELTGELFF.

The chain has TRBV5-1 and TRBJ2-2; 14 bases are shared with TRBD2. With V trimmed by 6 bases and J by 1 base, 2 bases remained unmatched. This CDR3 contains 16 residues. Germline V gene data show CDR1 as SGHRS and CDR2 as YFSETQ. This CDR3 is CASTGTSGGNTGELFF. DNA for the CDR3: TGCGCCAGCACCGGGACTAGCGGGGGGAACACCGGGGAGCTGTTTTTT.